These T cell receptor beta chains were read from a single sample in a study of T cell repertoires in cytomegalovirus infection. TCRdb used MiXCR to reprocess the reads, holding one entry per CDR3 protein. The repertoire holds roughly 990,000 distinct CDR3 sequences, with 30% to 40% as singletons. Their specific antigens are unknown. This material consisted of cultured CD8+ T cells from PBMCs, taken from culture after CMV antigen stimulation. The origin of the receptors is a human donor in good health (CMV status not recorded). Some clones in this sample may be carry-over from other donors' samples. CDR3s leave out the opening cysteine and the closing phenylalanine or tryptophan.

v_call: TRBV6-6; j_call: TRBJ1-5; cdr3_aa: ASSHWGQGADQPQH
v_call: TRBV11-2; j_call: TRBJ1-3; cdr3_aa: ASSFGVSSGNTIY
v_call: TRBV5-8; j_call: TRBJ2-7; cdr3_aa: ASSALPAGTSYEQY
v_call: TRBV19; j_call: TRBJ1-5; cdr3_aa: ASSIEAAVWPQH
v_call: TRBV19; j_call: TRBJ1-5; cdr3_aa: ASSTYPVRAQH
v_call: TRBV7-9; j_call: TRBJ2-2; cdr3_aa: ASSWTGLSGELF
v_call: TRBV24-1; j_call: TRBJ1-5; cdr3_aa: ATSSWGSNQPQH
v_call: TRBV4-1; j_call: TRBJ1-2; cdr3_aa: ASSVTLINYGYT
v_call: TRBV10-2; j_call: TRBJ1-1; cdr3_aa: ASKDASAEAF
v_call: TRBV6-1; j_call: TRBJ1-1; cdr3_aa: ASRSTGVEAF
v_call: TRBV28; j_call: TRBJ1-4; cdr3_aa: ASSFSSDEKLF
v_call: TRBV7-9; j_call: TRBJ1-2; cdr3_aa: ASSLPRQGPGYT
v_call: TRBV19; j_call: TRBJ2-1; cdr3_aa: ASGGTGSYNEQF
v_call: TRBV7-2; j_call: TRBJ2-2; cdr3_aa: ASSPDRKNTGELF
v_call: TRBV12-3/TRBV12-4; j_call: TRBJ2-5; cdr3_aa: ASSIPREETQY
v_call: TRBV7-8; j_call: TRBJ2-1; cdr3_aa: ASSLAGDRGAVEQF
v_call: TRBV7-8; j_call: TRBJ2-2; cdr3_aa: ASSLELPLSTGELF
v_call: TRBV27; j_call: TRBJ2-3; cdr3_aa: ASSLGEGALLGMDTQY
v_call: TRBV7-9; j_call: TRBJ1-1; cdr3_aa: ASSFPQDLAWSDTEAF
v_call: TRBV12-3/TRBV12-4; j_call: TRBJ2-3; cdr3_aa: ASSPITGSTDTQY
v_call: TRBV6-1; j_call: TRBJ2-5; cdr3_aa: ASSSGQGQETQY
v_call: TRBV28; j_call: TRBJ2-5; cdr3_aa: ASSEVTGGRETQY
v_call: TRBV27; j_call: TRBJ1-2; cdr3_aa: ATRLGSNGYT
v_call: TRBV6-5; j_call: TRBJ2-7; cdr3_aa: ASRLRDRGRNEQY
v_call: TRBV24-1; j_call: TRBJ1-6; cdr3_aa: ATSALTEGRNSPLH
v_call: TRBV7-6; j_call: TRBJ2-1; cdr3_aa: ASSPLAVSSYNEQF
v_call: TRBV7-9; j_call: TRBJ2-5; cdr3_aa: ASSLKSYRDETQY
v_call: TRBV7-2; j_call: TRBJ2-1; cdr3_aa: ASSEGQGAGEQF
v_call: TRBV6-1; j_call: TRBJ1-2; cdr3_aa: ASTPTKAFAGRVYGYT
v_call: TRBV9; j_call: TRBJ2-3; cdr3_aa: ASSSPGGADTQY
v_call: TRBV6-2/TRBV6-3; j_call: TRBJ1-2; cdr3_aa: ASSPRGRFPGYT
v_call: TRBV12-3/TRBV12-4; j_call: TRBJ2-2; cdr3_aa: ASSSRTQSNTGELF
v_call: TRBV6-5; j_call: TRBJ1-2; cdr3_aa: ASSYHRDSSYGYT
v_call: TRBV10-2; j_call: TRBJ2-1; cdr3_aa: ASSDRDRGFNEQF
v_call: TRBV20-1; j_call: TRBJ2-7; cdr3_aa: SARDRGEAVYEQY
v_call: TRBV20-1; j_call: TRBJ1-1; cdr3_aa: SAHRTGRYAF
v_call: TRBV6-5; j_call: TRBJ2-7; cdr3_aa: ASSYSTGRAPSREQY
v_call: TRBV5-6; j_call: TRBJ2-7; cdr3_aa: ASSPPKGLAGAYEQY
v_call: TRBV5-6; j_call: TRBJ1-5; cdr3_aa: ASSLAGEARNQPQH
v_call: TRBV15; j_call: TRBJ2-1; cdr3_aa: ATSSRTSGLNEQF
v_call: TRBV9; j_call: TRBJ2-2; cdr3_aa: ASGVPHTGELF
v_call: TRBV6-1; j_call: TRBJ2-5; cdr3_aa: ASRSQTQY
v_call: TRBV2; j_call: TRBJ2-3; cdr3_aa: ASAPSPGTGRSDTQY
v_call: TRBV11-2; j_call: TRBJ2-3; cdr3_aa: ASSPYRGLPDTQY
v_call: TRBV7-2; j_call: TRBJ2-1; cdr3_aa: ASSPRRSSYNEQF
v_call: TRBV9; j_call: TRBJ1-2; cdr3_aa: ASRGQGSYGYT
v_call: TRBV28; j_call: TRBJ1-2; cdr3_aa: ASSLGGVQGALSRYGYT
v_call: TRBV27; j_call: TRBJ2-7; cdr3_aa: ASSFRGQVAYEQY
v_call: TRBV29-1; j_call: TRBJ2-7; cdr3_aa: SVERQSSYEQY
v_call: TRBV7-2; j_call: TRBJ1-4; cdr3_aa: ASSLTMGTVIEKLF
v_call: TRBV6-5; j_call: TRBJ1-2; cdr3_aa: AAKGETVYGYT
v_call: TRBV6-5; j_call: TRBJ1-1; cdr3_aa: ASTETGGLEAF
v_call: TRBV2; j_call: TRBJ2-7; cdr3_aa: ASSGGRAYEQY
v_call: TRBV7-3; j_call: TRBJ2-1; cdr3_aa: ASSLQGGNEQF
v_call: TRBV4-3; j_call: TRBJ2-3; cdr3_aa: ASSQDGDFTDTQY
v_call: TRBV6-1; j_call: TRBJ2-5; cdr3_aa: ASSSIRDNQETQY
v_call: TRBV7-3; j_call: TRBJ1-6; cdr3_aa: ASSLTGQGAPLH
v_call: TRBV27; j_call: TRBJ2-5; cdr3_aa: ASSSLEAGYQETQY
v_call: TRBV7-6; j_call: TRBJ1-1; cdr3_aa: ASSPYLGTEAF